This TCR beta chain was profiled in a study of post-analysis software for immune sequencing data. Points from the study as a whole: Elevated frequency relative to controls characterized several TRBV segments in patients, TRBV5-6, TRBV5-1 and TRBV20-1 among them.

CDR1 is SQVTM, CDR2 ANQGSEA, per germline. The CDR3 is 14 amino acids. The V gene end was trimmed by 5 bases and the J gene end by 2 bases; junction bases not matched to a gene: 6. Carried by the TCR beta cDNA libraries were unique molecular identifiers. TCRdb analysed the PCR reads with MiXCR anew, one entry per CDR3 protein. The top ten hold around 10% of the sample, which has approximately 660,000 distinct CDR3 sequences, about 60% seen once. This clonotype has just a few counts. Its matching antigen is unknown. The gene calls are TRBV29-1 and TRBJ2-3; 8 nucleotides line up with TRBD2. Specimen: blood. This clonotype originated in a girl aged 2-15 years with multiple sclerosis. This chain's CDR3 is CSVTASGSTDTQYF. In DNA, the CDR3 is TGCAGCGTTACGGCTAGCGGGTCCACAGATACGCAGTATTTT.